This record looks at one T cell receptor (beta chain) sequence and its context. What it recognizes is unknown. TCRdb ran MiXCR on the RT-PCR reads and lists one entry per CDR3 protein. The sample has under 200,000 distinct CDR3 sequences, less than 15% seen once. This specimen comes from a study of response to subunit inactivated influenza vaccine. J gave up 7 bases and V 4 bases, and 7 bases lay outside the gene matches. Germline lookup yields CDR1 SGDLS and CDR2 YYNGEE. The CDR3 sequence is 13 residues long. Findings and caveats of the study: That few new T cells are recruited by each seasonal influenza vaccination was the authors' suggestion.

These same records also appear under a second study, on T cells expressing NK-cell markers. That study reports: A 5'RACE template switching approach incorporating UMIs was used to make TCR beta cDNA. Dominant NKG2C+ clonotypes accounted for roughly 1.0-7.0% of CD8+ T cells in six donors.

Sequenced here: CD8+ T cells sorted from PBMCs, sampled 12 days after vaccination. V gene TRBV9 combines with J gene TRBJ2-5, with 7 positions matching TRBD2. The source is a man between 45 and 60 years old who received an inactivated influenza vaccine. CDR3 region: CASSPSGGGTQYF. In DNA form, the CDR3 reads TGTGCCAGCAGCCCCTCGGGGGGTGGGACCCAGTACTTC.